This TCR beta chain derives from a study of cytomegalovirus exposure and HLA in healthy donors. Assay: immunoSEQ multiplex PCR; the TCRdb copy retains only in-frame clones and omits some. The sample lists approximately 210,000 clones; around 90% were seen once. The ends were cut back, 4 bases at V and 5 bases at J, with 18 bases in the middle. The CDR3 contains 15 residues. Germline V gene sequence: CDR1 LGHNA, CDR2 YNFKEQ. V gene TRBV4-2 combines with J gene TRBJ2-7, with D perhaps matching TRBD2 (5 bases). The sample taken for sequencing was PBMCs. This TCR came from a woman aged 18-29 years in good health and CMV-seronegative. CDR3: CASSPEPGNRDEQYF. DNA of the CDR3: TGTGCCAGCAGCCCGGAACCGGGGAATCGGGACGAGCAGTACTTC.